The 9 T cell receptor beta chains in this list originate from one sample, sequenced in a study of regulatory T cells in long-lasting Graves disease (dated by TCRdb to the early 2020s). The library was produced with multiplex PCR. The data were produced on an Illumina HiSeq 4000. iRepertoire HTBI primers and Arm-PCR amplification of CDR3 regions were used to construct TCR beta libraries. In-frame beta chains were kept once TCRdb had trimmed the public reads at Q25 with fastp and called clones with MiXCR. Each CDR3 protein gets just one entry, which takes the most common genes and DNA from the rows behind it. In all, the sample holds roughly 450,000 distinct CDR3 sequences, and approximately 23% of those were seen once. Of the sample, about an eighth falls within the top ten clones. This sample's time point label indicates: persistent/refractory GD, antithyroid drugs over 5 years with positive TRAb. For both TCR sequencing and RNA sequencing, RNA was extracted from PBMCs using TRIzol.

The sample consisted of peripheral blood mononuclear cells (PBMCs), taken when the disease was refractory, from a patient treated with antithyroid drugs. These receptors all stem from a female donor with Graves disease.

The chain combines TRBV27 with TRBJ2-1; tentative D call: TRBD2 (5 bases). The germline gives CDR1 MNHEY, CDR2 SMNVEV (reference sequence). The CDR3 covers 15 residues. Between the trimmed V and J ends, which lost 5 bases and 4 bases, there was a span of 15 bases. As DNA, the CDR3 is TGTGCCAGCAGTGCCGAGATGGGAGAGTACAATGAGCAGTTCTTC. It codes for CASSAEMGEYNEQFF.

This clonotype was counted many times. The CDR3 region is CASSLLGLPDNEKLFF. For the CDR3, the DNA is TGTGCCAGCAGCCTCCTAGGATTGCCTGACAATGAAAAACTGTTTTTT. The genes are TRBV28 and TRBJ1-4, with unresolved D. In germline, CDR1 is MDHEN, CDR2 SYDVKM. The V and J ends lost 6 bases and 5 bases respectively, with 19 bases between them. This CDR3 is 16 amino acids long.

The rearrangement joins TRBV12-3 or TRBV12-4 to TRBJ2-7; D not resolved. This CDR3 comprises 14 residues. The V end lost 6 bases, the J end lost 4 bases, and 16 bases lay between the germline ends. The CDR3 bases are TGTGCCAGCAGCCTTCTTTCGATGGTTTACGAGCAGTACTTC. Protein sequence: CASSLLSMVYEQYF.

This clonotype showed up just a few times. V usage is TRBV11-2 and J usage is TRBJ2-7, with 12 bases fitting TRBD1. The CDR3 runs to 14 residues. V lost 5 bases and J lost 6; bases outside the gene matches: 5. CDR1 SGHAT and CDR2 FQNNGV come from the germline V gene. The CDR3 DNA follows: TGTGCCAGCAGCCCGGGACAGGGGGCGTTCGAGCAGTACTTC. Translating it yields CASSPGQGAFEQYF.

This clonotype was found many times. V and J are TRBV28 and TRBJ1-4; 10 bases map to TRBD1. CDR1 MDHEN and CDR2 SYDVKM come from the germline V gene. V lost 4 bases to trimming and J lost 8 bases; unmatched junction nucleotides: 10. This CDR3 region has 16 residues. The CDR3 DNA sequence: TGTGCCAGCAGTTCCCCTCGACAGGGGGCGGGAGAAAAACTGTTTTTT. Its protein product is CASSSPRQGAGEKLFF.

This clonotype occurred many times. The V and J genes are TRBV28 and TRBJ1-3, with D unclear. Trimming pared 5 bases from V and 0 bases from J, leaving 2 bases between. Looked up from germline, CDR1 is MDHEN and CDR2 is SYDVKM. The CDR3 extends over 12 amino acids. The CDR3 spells CASSNSGNTIYF. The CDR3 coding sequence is TGTGCCAGCAGTAACTCTGGAAACACCATATATTTT.

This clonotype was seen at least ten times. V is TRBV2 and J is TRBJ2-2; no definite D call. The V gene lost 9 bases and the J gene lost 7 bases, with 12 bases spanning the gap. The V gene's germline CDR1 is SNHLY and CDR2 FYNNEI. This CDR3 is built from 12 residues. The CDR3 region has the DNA TGTGCCAGGATGGAAGTGAGCGGGGAGCTGTTTTTT. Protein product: CARMEVSGELFF.

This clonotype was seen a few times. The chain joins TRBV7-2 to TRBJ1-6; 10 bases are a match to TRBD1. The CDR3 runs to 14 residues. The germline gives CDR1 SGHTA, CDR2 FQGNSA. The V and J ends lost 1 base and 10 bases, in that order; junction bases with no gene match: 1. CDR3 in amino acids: CASSLGDRGSPLHF. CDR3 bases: TGTGCCAGCAGCTTAGGGGACAGGGGATCACCCCTCCACTTT.

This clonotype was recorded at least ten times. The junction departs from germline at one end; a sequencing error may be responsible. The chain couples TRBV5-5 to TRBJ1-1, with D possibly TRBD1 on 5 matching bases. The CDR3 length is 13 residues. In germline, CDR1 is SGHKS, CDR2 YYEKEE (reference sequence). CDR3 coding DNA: TGCGCCAGCAGCTGGACACTGAACACTGAAGCTTTCTTT. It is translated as CASSWTLNTEAFF.